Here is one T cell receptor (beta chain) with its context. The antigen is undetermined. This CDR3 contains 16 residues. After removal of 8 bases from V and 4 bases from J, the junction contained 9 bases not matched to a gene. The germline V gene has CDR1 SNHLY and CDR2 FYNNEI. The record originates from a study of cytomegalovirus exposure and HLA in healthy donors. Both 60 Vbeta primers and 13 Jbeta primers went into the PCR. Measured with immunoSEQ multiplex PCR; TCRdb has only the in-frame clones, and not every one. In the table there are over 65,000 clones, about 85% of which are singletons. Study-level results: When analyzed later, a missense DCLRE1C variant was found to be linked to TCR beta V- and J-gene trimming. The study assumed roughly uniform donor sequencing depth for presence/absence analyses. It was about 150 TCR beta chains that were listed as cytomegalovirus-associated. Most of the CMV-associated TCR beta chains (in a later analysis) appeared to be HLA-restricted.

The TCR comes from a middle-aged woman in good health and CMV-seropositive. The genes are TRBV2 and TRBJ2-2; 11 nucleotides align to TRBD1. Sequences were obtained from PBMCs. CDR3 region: CASSLGQGAVTGELFF. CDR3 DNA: TGTGCCAGCTCACTCGGACAGGGGGCGGTCACCGGGGAGCTGTTTTTT.